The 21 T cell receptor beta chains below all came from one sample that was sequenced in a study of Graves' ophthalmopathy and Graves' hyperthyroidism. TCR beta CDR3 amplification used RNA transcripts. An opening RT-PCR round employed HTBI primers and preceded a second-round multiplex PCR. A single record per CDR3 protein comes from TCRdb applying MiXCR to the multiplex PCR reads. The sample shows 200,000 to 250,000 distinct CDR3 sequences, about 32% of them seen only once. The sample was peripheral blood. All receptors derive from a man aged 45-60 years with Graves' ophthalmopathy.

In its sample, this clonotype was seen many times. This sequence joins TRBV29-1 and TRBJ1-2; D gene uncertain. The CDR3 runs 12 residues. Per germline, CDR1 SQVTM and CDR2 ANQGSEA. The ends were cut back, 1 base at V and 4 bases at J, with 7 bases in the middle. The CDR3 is CSVEGTAYGYTF. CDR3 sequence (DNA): TGCAGCGTTGAAGGGACGGCCTATGGCTACACCTTC.

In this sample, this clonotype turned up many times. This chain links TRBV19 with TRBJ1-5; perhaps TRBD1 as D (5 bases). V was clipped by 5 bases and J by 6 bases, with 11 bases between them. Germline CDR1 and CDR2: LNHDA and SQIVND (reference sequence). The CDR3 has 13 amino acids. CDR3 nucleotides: TGTGCCAGTAGTGACCTGCAGGGTCAGCCCCAGCATTTT. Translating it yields CASSDLQGQPQHF.

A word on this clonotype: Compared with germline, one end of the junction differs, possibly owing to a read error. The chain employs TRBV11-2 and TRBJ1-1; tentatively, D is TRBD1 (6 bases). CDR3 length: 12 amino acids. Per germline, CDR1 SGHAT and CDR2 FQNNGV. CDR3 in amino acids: CTSRYLGAEAFF. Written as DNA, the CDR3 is TGTACCAGCAGATACTTGGGGGCTGAGGCTTTCTTT.

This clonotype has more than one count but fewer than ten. The CDR3 nucleotides read TGTGCCAGCCGGGGGGTACGGGAAGCTTTCTTT. Encoded protein: CASRGVREAFF. This chain uses TRBV12-3 or TRBV12-4 with TRBJ1-1, with D perhaps TRBD1 (5 bases). This CDR3 contains 11 residues. V gave up 8 bases and J gave up 8 bases, with 12 bases separating them.

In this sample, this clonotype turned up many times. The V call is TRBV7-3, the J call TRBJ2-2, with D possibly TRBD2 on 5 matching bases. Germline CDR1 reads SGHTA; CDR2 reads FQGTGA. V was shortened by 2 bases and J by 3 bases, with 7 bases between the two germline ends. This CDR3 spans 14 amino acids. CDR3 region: CASSLVGDTGELFF. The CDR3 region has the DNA TGTGCCAGCAGCTTAGTCGGGGACACCGGGGAGCTGTTTTTT. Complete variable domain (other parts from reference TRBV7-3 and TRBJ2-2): GAGVSQTPSNKVTEKGKYVELRCDPISGHTALYWYRQSLGQGPEFLIYFQGTGAADDSGLPNDRFFAVRPEGSVSTLKIQRTERGDSAVYLCASSLVGDTGELFFGEGSRLTVL.

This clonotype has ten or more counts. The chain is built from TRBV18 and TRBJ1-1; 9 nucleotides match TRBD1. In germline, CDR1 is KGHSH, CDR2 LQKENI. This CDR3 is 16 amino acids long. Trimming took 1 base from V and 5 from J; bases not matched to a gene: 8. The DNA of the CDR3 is TGTGCCAGCTCACCACGGAGGACAGGGGCATTTACTGAAGCTTTCTTT. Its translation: CASSPRRTGAFTEAFF.

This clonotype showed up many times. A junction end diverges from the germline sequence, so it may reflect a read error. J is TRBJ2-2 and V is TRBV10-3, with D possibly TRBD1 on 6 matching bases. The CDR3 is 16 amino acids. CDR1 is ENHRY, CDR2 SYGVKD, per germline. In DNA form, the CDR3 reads TGCGCCATCAGACAGGACGGCCAAGACCTCCCCGGGGAGCTGTTTTTT. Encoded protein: CAIRQDGQDLPGELFF.

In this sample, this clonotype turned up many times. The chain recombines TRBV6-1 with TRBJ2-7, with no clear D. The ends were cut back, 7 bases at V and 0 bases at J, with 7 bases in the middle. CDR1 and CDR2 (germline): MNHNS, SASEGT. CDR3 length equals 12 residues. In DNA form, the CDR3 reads TGTGCCAGCAAAACTTCCTCCTACGAGCAGTACTTC. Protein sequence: CASKTSSYEQYF.

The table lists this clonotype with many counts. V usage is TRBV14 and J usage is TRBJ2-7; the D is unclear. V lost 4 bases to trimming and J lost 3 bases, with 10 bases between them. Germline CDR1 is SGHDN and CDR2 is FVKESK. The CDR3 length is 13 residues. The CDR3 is CASSPLLGYEQYF. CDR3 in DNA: TGTGCCAGCAGCCCACTCTTGGGCTACGAGCAGTACTTC.

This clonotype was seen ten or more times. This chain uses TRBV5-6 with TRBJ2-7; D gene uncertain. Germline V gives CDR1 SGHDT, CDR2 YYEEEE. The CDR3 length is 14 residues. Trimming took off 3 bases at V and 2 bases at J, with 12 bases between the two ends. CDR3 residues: CASSWTYSPYEQYF. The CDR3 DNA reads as TGTGCCAGCAGCTGGACCTATAGCCCCTACGAGCAGTACTTC. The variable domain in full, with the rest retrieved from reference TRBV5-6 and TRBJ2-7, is DAGVTQSPTHLIKTRGQQVTLRCSPKSGHDTVSWYQQALGQGPQFIFQYYEEEERQRGNFPDRFSGHQFPNYSSELNVNALLLGDSALYLCASSWTYSPYEQYFGPGTRLTVT.

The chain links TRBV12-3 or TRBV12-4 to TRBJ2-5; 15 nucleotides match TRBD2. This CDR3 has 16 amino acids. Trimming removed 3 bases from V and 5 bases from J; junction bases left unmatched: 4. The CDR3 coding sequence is TGTGCCAGCAGTTTTAGGACTAGCGGGAGGGCGGAGACCCAGTACTTC. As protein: CASSFRTSGRAETQYF.

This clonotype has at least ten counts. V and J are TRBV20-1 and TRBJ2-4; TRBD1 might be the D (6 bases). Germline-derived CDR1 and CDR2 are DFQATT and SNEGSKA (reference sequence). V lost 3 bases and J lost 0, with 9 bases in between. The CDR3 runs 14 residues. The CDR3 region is CSARDSLAKNIQYF. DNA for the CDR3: TGCAGTGCTAGGGACAGCCTAGCCAAAAACATTCAGTACTTC.

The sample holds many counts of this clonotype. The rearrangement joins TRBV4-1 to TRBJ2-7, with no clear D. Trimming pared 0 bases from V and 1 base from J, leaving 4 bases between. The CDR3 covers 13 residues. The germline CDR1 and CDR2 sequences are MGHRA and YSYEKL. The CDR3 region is CASSQDFSYEQYF. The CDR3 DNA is TGCGCCAGCAGCCAAGACTTTTCCTACGAGCAGTACTTC.

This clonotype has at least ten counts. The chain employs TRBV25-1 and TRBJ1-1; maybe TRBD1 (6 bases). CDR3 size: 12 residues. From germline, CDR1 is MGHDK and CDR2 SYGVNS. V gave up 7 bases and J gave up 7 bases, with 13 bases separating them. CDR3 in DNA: TGTGCCAGCACCGGGACGGGACATGAAGCTTTCTTT. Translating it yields CASTGTGHEAFF.

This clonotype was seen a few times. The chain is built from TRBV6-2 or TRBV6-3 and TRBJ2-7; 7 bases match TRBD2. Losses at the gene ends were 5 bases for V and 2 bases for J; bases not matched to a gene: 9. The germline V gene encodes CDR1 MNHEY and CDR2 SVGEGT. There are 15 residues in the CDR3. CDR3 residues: CASSTTSPVPYEQYF. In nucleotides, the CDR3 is TGTGCCAGCAGTACGACTAGCCCTGTACCCTACGAGCAGTACTTC.

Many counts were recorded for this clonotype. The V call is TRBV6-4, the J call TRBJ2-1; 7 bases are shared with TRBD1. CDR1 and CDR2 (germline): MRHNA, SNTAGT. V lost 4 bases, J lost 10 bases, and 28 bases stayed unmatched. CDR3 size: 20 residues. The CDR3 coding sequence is TGTGCCAGCAGTGGACTCTTCAGAGGGGAAGAGGGACAGCTGGCTAGGGAGCAGTTCTTC. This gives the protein CASSGLFRGEEGQLAREQFF.

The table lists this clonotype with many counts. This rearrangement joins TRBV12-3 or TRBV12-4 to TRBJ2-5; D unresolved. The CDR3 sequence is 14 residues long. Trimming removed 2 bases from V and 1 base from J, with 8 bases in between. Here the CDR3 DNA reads TGTGCCAGCAGTTTAAGGAACTTCCAAGAGACCCAGTACTTC. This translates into CASSLRNFQETQYF.

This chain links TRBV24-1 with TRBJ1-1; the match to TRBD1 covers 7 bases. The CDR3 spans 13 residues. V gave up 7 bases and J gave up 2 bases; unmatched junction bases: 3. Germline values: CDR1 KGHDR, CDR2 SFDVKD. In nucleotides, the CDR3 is TGTGCCACCAGGGGACAGAGTAACACTGAAGCTTTCTTT. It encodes CATRGQSNTEAFF.

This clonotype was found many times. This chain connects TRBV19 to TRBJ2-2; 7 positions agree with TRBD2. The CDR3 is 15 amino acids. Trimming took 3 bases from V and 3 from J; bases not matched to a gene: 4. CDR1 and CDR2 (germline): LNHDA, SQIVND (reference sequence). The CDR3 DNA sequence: TGTGCCAGTAGTATTTTGGGGGGGGACACCGGGGAGCTGTTTTTT. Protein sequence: CASSILGGDTGELFF.

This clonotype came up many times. The CDR3 reads CASSFSGSGQETQYF. The CDR3 bases are TGTGCCAGCAGCTTCAGCGGGAGCGGGCAAGAGACCCAGTACTTC. The chain couples TRBV7-2 to TRBJ2-5; the match to TRBD2 covers 8 bases. The length of the CDR3 is 15 residues. Germline assignment: CDR1 SGHTA and CDR2 FQGNSA. With 3 bases clipped from V and 2 bases from J, the junction kept 5 bases outside the gene matches.

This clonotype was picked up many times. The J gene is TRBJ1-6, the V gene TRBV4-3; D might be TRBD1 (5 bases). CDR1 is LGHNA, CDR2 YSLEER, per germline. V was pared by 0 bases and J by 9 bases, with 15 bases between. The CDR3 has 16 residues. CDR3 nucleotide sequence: TGCGCCAGCAGCCAAGAAAGAGGGACGGGCTTTTCACCCCTCCACTTT. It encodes CASSQERGTGFSPLHF.